Presented here are 29 T cell receptor beta chains from one specimen sequenced in a study of blood T cell repertoires in COVID-19. This table comes from immunoSEQ multiplex PCR, and its TCRdb copy is limited to in-frame clones, with some not included. The repertoire has approximately 170,000 clones, around 79% of them found once; the top ten carry roughly 20%. Sample: PBMCs or T cells enriched from blood (not recorded which). The receptors here all came from a woman aged 70-85 years in a cohort exposed to, infected with or recovered from COVID-19 (not recorded which).

The J gene is TRBJ2-3, the V gene TRBV4-3; TRBD2 might be the D (5 bases). Between the trimmed V and J ends, which lost 4 bases and 5 bases, there was a span of 19 bases. The CDR3 covers 16 residues. Germline CDR1 and CDR2: LGHNA and YSLEER. CDR3 DNA: TGCGCCAGCAGCCCTGGAGAGAACCGACTACTAGATACGCAGTATTTT. Encoded protein: CASSPGENRLLDTQYF.

The chain carries TRBV11-3 and TRBJ1-1; weak D call: TRBD1 (6 bases). Deletions cut 5 bases from V and 5 bases from J, with 18 bases between. The germline CDR1 and CDR2 sequences are SGHNT and YENEEA. The length of the CDR3 is 15 residues. As DNA, the CDR3 is TGTGCCAGCAGCCTTAGACAGGCCTCGGGGACTGAAGCTTTCTTT. Encoded protein: CASSLRQASGTEAFF.

The rearrangement joins TRBV6-2 or TRBV6-3 to TRBJ1-6; TRBD1 is a possible D gene (5 bases). The CDR3 is 17 residues long. V was shortened by 4 bases and J by 7 bases, with 20 bases between the two germline ends. Germline CDR1 reads MNHEY; CDR2 reads SVGEGT. In nucleotides, the CDR3 is TGTGCCAGCAGTTCGCCTGGGGGGAACATACGCAATTCACCCCTCCACTTT. Its translation: CASSSPGGNIRNSPLHF.

CDR3 sequence: CASSLYMLLGQVTSEQYF. The CDR3 nucleotides read TGTGCCAGCAGTTTATACATGCTTTTGGGACAGGTGACCAGCGAGCAGTACTTC. The chain recombines TRBV27 with TRBJ2-7; TRBD1 agrees at 8 bases. The CDR3 has 18 residues. Germline loops: CDR1 MNHEY, CDR2 SMNVEV (reference sequence). Germline trimming cut 1 base from V and 6 bases from J; bases unmatched to any gene: 17.

The chain joins TRBV5-1 to TRBJ2-1; TRBD1 matches 9 bases. The ends lost 0 bases at V and 6 bases at J; junction bases unmatched: 4. Germline V gene sequence: CDR1 SGHRS, CDR2 YFSETQ. The CDR3 has 15 residues. CDR3 nucleotide sequence: TGCGCCAGCAGCTTGGCGGGACAGGGAGCCAATGAGCAGTTCTTC. Translated: CASSLAGQGANEQFF.

This rearrangement joins TRBV7-3 to TRBJ2-2; 12 nucleotides line up with TRBD2. The junction had 4 bases not matched to a gene; V was cut back by 5 bases and J by 6 bases. The CDR3 has 15 residues. Germline CDR1 reads SGHTA; CDR2 reads FQGTGA. The CDR3 sequence is CASSVLAGGPGELFF. DNA of the CDR3: TGTGCCAGCAGCGTTCTAGCGGGAGGGCCCGGGGAGCTGTTTTTT. Filled out from reference TRBV7-3 and TRBJ2-2, the complete variable domain reads GAGVSQTPSNKVTEKGKYVELRCDPISGHTALYWYRQSLGQGPEFLIYFQGTGAADDSGLPNDRFFAVRPEGSVSTLKIQRTERGDSAVYLCASSVLAGGPGELFFGEGSRLTVL.

This chain joins TRBV9 and TRBJ2-3; 8 bases agree with TRBD2. The germline gives CDR1 SGDLS, CDR2 YYNGEE. J was trimmed by 3 bases and V by 0 bases; bases with no gene match: 3. The CDR3 length is 15 residues. The CDR3 DNA follows: TGTGCCAGCAGCGTAGGGCCGGGGGGGACAGATACGCAGTATTTT. Translating gives CASSVGPGGTDTQYF.

CDR3 in DNA: TGTGCCAGCAGTCCCTCAACAGGGGCGCTCAGAGGCTACACCTTC. Translation gives CASSPSTGALRGYTF. V usage is TRBV27 and J usage is TRBJ1-2, with 7 bases matching TRBD1. V lost 5 bases and J lost 8; bases outside the gene matches: 14. The germline V gene has CDR1 MNHEY and CDR2 SMNVEV (reference sequence). The length of the CDR3 is 15 residues.

The gene calls are TRBV6-5 and TRBJ1-6; TRBD1 matches at 8 bases. The CDR3 sequence is 14 residues long. V lost 2 bases and J lost 6; bases outside the gene matches: 0. Looked up from germline, CDR1 is MNHEY and CDR2 is SVGAGI. CDR3 region: CASSYDRGNSPLHF. The CDR3 DNA reads TGTGCCAGCAGTTACGACAGGGGTAATTCACCCCTCCACTTT.

This clone was seen just once. The rearrangement links TRBV5-4 to TRBJ2-1; 9 nucleotides line up with TRBD2. Trimming cost V 0 bases and J 5 bases; bases outside gene matches: 3. CDR3 length: 15 amino acids. The germline CDR1 and CDR2 sequences are SGHNT and YYREEE (reference sequence). In nucleotides, the CDR3 is TGTGCCAGCAGCTTGGTGGCGGGAGGGCACAATGAGCAGTTCTTC. Encoded protein: CASSLVAGGHNEQFF. Complete variable domain (other parts from reference TRBV5-4 and TRBJ2-1): ETGVTQSPTHLIKTRGQQVTLRCSSQSGHNTVSWYQQALGQGPQFIFQYYREEENGRGNFPPRFSGLQFPNYSSELNVNALELDDSALYLCASSLVAGGHNEQFFGPGTRLTVL.

This clone came up a few times. V and J are TRBV3-1 (or the pseudogene TRBV3-2) and TRBJ2-5, with 7 bases aligning to TRBD2. V lost 5 bases, J lost 5 bases, and 8 bases stayed unmatched. The CDR3 totals 14 residues. Germline CDR1 LGHDT, CDR2 YNNKEL (reference sequence). CDR3 region: CASSLRLARETQYF. The CDR3 DNA is TGTGCCAGCAGCTTACGACTAGCTAGGGAGACCCAGTACTTC.

The chain joins TRBV19 to TRBJ1-5, with D unclear. Per the germline V gene, CDR1 is LNHDA and CDR2 is SQIVND (reference sequence). This CDR3 spans 13 amino acids. Between the trimmed V and J ends, which lost 6 bases and 5 bases, there was a span of 11 bases. CDR3 sequence (DNA): TGTGCCAGTAGCTGGATGGAGTATCAGCCCCAGCATTTT. It yields the protein CASSWMEYQPQHF.

The chain has TRBV27 and TRBJ1-2; the D is unclear. Germline values: CDR1 MNHEY, CDR2 SMNVEV (reference sequence). V was trimmed by 7 bases and J by 4 bases, leaving 10 bases between them. The CDR3 loop spans 12 amino acids. CDR3 DNA sequence: TGTGCCAGCAAAGGGAGCGGCTATGGCTACACCTTC. The encoded protein is CASKGSGYGYTF.

The gene calls are TRBV30 and TRBJ1-6; unclear D gene. CDR1 is GTSNPN and CDR2 is SVGIG in the germline V gene (reference sequence). V dropped 4 bases and J dropped 7 bases, with 11 bases sitting between them. The CDR3 extends over 13 amino acids. The CDR3 loop reads CAWNGLINSPLHF. The CDR3 DNA is TGTGCCTGGAATGGACTGATAAATTCACCCCTCCACTTT. The full variable domain, its missing parts supplied by reference TRBV30 and TRBJ1-6, is SQTIHQWPATLVQPVGSPLSLECTVEGTSNPNLYWYRQAAGRGLQLLFYSVGIGQISSEVPQNLSASRPQDRQFILSSKKLLLSDSGFYLCAWNGLINSPLHFGNGTRLTVT.

The rearrangement links TRBV2 to TRBJ2-1, with TRBD2 matching over 9 bases. In germline, CDR1 is SNHLY, CDR2 FYNNEI. The J segment lost 9 bases and the V segment lost 8 bases, leaving 8 bases of the junction unmatched. This CDR3 comprises 13 residues. The CDR3 DNA reads TGTGCCAGCCTTAGCGGGAGAGACGGTGAGCAGTTCTTC. This translates into CASLSGRDGEQFF.

The chain joins TRBV18 to TRBJ1-6; D might be TRBD1 (6 bases). Trimming pared 2 bases from V and 7 bases from J, leaving 9 bases between. Germline-derived CDR1 and CDR2 are KGHSH and LQKENI. The CDR3 consists of 14 residues. CDR3 protein: CASSPTDSNSPLHF. In nucleotides, the CDR3 is TGTGCCAGCTCACCAACGGACAGCAATTCACCCCTCCACTTT.

The CDR3 coding sequence is TGTGCCAGCAGCTTAACGAGGCAGAGCACAGATACGCAGTATTTT. This translates into CASSLTRQSTDTQYF. The chain links TRBV7-3 to TRBJ2-3; D not resolved. The CDR3 runs to 15 residues. V was clipped by 0 bases and J by 0 bases, with 7 bases between them. The germline V gene encodes CDR1 SGHTA and CDR2 FQGTGA.

DNA for the CDR3: TGTGCCAGCAGCTTCGTTAACGGAGGGGGCGAATACTATAATTCACCCCTCCACTTT. This gives the protein CASSFVNGGGEYYNSPLHF. The chain links TRBV7-2 to TRBJ1-6; 7 nucleotides align to TRBD1. This CDR3 spans 19 amino acids. Looked up from germline, CDR1 is SGHTA and CDR2 is FQGNSA. The V segment lost 3 bases and the J segment 3 bases; nucleotides outside the gene matches: 14.

The chain has TRBV7-3 and TRBJ2-2; perhaps TRBD2 as D (6 bases). V lost 5 bases and J lost 1, with 14 bases in between. The germline V gene encodes CDR1 SGHTA and CDR2 FQGTGA. CDR3 length equals 16 residues. CDR3 protein: CASSPNSGLNTGELFF. DNA of the CDR3: TGTGCCAGCAGCCCCAATAGCGGACTGAACACCGGGGAGCTGTTTTTT.

The chain employs TRBV7-2 and TRBJ2-1; no clear D gene. Germline CDR1 SGHTA, CDR2 FQGNSA. With 5 bases removed from V and 0 bases from J, the gap between germline ends came to 11 bases. The CDR3 totals 15 residues. CDR3 in amino acids: CASSPIGSSYNEQFF. The CDR3 coding sequence is TGTGCCAGCAGCCCAATCGGGTCCTCCTACAATGAGCAGTTCTTC.

This clone was recorded a few times. The chain carries TRBV24-1 and TRBJ2-5, with D unclear. The CDR3 runs to 14 residues. Germline values: CDR1 KGHDR, CDR2 SFDVKD. Deletions cut 3 bases from V and 1 base from J, with 8 bases between. The CDR3 nucleotides read TGTGCCACCAGTGATCCTGTCGTCCAAGAGACCCAGTACTTC. Protein product: CATSDPVVQETQYF.

This chain joins TRBV13 and TRBJ1-2; D is unclear. The germline V gene has CDR1 PRHDT and CDR2 FYEKMQ (reference sequence). The CDR3 runs to 15 residues. Trimming cost V 5 bases and J 4 bases, with 17 bases left between them. CDR3 sequence (DNA): TGTGCCAGCAGCCAGCGGCTTTTTTCCCTCTATGGCTACACCTTC. It specifies CASSQRLFSLYGYTF.

This chain uses TRBV28 with TRBJ2-5, with unresolved D. Germline V gene sequence: CDR1 MDHEN, CDR2 SYDVKM. The V gene lost 2 bases and the J gene lost 5 bases, with 9 bases spanning the gap. The CDR3 length is 13 residues. This chain's CDR3 is CASSLAGLETQYF. The CDR3 DNA follows: TGTGCCAGCAGTTTAGCAGGATTGGAGACCCAGTACTTC.

This chain connects TRBV9 to TRBJ2-1; possible D gene TRBD2, 8 bases. Trimming pared 0 bases from V and 4 bases from J, leaving 17 bases between. Germline V gene sequence: CDR1 SGDLS, CDR2 YYNGEE. The CDR3 contains 17 residues. CDR3 sequence: CASSVGPGGGEYNEQFF. The CDR3 DNA follows: TGTGCCAGCAGCGTAGGTCCGGGAGGGGGCGAGTACAATGAGCAGTTCTTC.

The chain has TRBV6-1 and TRBJ2-2; TRBD1 aligns across 8 bases. V gave up 2 bases and J gave up 6 bases; unmatched junction bases: 5. Germline loops: CDR1 MNHNS, CDR2 SASEGT. The CDR3 covers 15 residues. CDR3 region: CASSEQGAGAGELFF. As DNA, the CDR3 is TGTGCCAGCAGTGAACAGGGGGCCGGGGCCGGGGAGCTGTTTTTT.

The chain's CDR3 is CASSYDLRETQYF. DNA for the CDR3: TGTGCCAGCAGTTATGACCTCAGGGAGACCCAGTACTTC. The rearrangement joins TRBV6-6 to TRBJ2-5; D call uncertain. The CDR3 runs 13 residues. CDR1 and CDR2 from the germline V gene are MNHNY and SVGAGI (reference sequence). V gave up 3 bases and J gave up 5 bases, with 10 bases separating them.

V usage is TRBV7-8 and J usage is TRBJ1-6, with D maybe TRBD1 (5 bases). Trimming took off 2 bases at V and 10 bases at J, with 21 bases between the two ends. The germline CDR1 and CDR2 sequences are SGHVS and FQNEAQ. The CDR3 sequence is 17 residues long. CDR3 DNA: TGTGCCAGCAGCTTAATGAGCGGGACTGCAGTTAGGTCACCCCTCCACTTT. It codes for CASSLMSGTAVRSPLHF. The variable domain in full, completed from reference TRBV7-8 and TRBJ1-6, reads GAGVSQSPRYKVAKRGQDVALRCDPISGHVSLFWYQQALGQGPEFLTYFQNEAQLDKSGLPSDRFFAERPEGSVSTLKIQRTQQEDSAVYLCASSLMSGTAVRSPLHFGNGTRLTVT.

The chain recombines TRBV9 with TRBJ1-6; 7 bases map to TRBD1. Germline-derived CDR1 and CDR2 are SGDLS and YYNGEE. This CDR3 comprises 15 residues. The ends lost 0 bases at V and 10 bases at J; junction bases unmatched: 7. CDR3 bases: TGTGCCAGCAGCGTAGATGGACAGGACTGGTCACCCCTCCACTTT. This codes for CASSVDGQDWSPLHF.

A single count supports this clone. The rearrangement joins TRBV2 to TRBJ2-7; 9 bases match TRBD1. CDR1 and CDR2 from the germline V gene are SNHLY and FYNNEI. The CDR3 totals 15 residues. V gave up 5 bases and J gave up 1 base; unmatched junction bases: 6. CDR3 amino acids: CASSRPGQGSYEQYF. The CDR3 DNA follows: TGTGCCAGCAGTCGTCCGGGACAGGGTTCCTACGAGCAGTACTTC.